This TCR beta chain was observed in a study of blood T cell repertoires in COVID-19. Data came from immunoSEQ multiplex PCR; TCRdb stores just in-frame clones and leaves some out. The table records over 250,000 clones, approximately 83% of them present only once. The CDR3 runs 13 residues. Trimming cost V 0 bases and J 7 bases, with 9 bases left between them. Germline V gene sequence: CDR1 LGHDT, CDR2 YNNKEL (reference sequence). Sequencing was performed on peripheral blood. The sequence was obtained from a woman aged 70-85 years with acute or convalescent COVID-19. The chain recombines TRBV3-1 (or the pseudogene TRBV3-2) with TRBJ1-2; D possibly corresponds to TRBD1 (6 bases). In DNA form, the CDR3 reads TGTGCCAGCAGCCAAGATTGGACAGTTGGCTACACCTTC. Translating it yields CASSQDWTVGYTF.